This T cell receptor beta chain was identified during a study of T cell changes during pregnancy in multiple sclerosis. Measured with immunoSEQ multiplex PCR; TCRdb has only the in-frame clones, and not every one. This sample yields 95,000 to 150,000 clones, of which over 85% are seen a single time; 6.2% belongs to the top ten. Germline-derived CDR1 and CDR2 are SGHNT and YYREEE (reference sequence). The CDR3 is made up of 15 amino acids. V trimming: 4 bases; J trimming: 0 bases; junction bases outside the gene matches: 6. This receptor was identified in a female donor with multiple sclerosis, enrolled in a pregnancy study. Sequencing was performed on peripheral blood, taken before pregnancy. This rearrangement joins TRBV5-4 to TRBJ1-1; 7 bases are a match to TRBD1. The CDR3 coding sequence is TGTGCCAGCAGCCCGAGGACAGGAGTGAACACTGAAGCTTTCTTT. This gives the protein CASSPRTGVNTEAFF.